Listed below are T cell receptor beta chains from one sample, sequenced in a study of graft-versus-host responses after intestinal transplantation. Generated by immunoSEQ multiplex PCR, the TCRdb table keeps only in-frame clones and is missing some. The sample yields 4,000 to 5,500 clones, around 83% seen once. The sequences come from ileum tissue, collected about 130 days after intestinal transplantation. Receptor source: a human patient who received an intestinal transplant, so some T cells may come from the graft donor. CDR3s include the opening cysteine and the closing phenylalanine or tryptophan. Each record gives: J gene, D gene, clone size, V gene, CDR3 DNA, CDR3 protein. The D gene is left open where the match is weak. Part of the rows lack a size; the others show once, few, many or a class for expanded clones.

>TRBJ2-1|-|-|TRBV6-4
TGTGCCAGCAGTGACTCGACTAACAATGAGCAGTTCTTC
CASSDSTNNEQFF
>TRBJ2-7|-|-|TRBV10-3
TGTGCCATCAGTGCCGACTCCTACGAGCAGTACTTC
CAISADSYEQYF
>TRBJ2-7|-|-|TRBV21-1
TGTGCCAGCAGCAAAGTTGGGGCTAGCGGGAGGAAGTACGAGCAGTACTTC
CASSKVGASGRKYEQYF
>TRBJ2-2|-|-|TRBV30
TGTGCCTGGAGTGCCCGGGACGTCACCGGGGAGCTGTTTTTT
CAWSARDVTGELFF
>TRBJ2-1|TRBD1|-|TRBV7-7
TGTGCCAGCAGCTTAGTATGGACAGGGTCCTACAATGAGCAGTTCTTC
CASSLVWTGSYNEQFF
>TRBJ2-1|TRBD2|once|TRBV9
TGTGCCAGCAGCGAAGGGACTAGCGGGAGGAATGAGCAGTTCTTC
CASSEGTSGRNEQFF
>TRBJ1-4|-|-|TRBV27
TGTGCCAGCAGTCAATGGCGAGGGAATGAAAAACTGTTTTTT
CASSQWRGNEKLFF
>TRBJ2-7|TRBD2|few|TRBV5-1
TGCGCCAGCAGCTTGGCAACTAGCGGGGGGCTGGGTTCCTACGAGCAGTACTTC
CASSLATSGGLGSYEQYF
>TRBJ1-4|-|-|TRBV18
TGTGCCAGCTCCTTCCATGGGAGGGAAAAACTGTTTTTT
CASSFHGREKLFF
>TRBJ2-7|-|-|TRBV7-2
TGTGCCAGCAGCCCTACGCTGGGACATCTTTACGAGCAGTACTTC
CASSPTLGHLYEQYF
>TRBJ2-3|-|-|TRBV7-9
TGTGCCAGCAGCGGACGGCTCACAGATACGCAGTATTTT
CASSGRLTDTQYF
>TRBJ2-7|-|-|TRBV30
TGTGCCTCGCCGACAGGTTCCTCCTACGAGCAGTACTTC
CASPTGSSYEQYF
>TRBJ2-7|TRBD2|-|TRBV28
TGTGCCAGCAGTACATTTAGCGGGAGCCTAGGCGAGCAGTACTTC
CASSTFSGSLGEQYF
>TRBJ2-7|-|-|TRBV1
TGCACCAGCAGCCCTCCGGGACACTCCTACGAGCAGTACTTC
CTSSPPGHSYEQYF
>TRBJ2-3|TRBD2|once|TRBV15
TGTGCCACCAGCAGGCGGACTAGTGATCCAGATACGCAGTATTTT
CATSRRTSDPDTQYF
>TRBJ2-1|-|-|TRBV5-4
TGTGCCAGCTCCCTCTCTTTGAACCCAGGTTCCTACAATGAGCAGTTCTTC
CASSLSLNPGSYNEQFF
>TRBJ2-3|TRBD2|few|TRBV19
TGTGCCAGTAGTATCGCTAGCGGGACCACAGATACGCAGTATTTT
CASSIASGTTDTQYF
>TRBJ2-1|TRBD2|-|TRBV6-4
TGTGCCAGCAGTTTGGGAGGCAGCGGGGGGTCTGAGCAGTTCTTC
CASSLGGSGGSEQFF
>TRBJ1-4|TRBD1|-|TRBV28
TGTGCCAGCATGTCCGGGACAGGGTACTCCGGTAATGAAAAACTGTTTTTT
CASMSGTGYSGNEKLFF
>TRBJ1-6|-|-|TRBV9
TGTGCCAGCAGCGTAGAGTCAGAGGGCTCACCCCTCCACTTT
CASSVESEGSPLHF
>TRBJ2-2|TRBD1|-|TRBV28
TGTGCCAGCAGTACTGGGACAGGGAGTTTCACCGGGGAGCTGTTTTTT
CASSTGTGSFTGELFF
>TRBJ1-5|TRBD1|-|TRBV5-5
TGTGCCAGCAGCTTGGGTCAGGGGGGTAGTCAGCCCCAGCATTTT
CASSLGQGGSQPQHF
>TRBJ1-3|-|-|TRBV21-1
TGTGCCAGCAGGGACCACCTAGCTACACACGCACGAAACACCATATATTTT
CASRDHLATHARNTIYF
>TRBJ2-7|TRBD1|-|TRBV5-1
TGCGCCAGCCGCCCCGGACAGGGGAACTACGAGCAGTACTTC
CASRPGQGNYEQYF
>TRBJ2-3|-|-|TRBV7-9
TGTGCCAGCAGCTTATTCCCAGACGGACTGGGCACAGATACGCAGTATTTT
CASSLFPDGLGTDTQYF
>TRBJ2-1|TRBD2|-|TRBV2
TGTGCCAGCAGTGAAGCGATAAGCGGGAGTTGGGGCACCGTCTTC
CASSEAISGSWGTVF
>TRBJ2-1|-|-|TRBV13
TGTGCCAGCAGCTTAGGCAGGGGGGGCAATGAGCAGTTCTTC
CASSLGRGGNEQFF
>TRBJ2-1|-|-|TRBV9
TGTGCCAGCTCCGCCCGTGGGGAAAGGTTTTACAATGAGCAGTTCTTC
CASSARGERFYNEQFF
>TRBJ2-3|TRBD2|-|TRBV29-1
TGCAGCATAGGGACTAGCTGGGAGACAGATACGCAGTATTTT
CSIGTSWETDTQYF
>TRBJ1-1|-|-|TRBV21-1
TGTGCCAGCAGCAAAGCGCGGGGCAGCCAAGTGAACACTGAAGCTTTCTTT
CASSKARGSQVNTEAFF
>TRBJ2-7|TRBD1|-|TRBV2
TGTGCCAGCAGGGACCGGGACAGGAGCGAGCAGTACTTC
CASRDRDRSEQYF
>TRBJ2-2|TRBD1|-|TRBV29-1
TGCAGCGTTGCAGGACAGGCCACCGGGGAGCTGTTTTTT
CSVAGQATGELFF
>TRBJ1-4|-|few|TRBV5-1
TGCGCCAGCAGCTTGGGGGCGTATTTGGGGGCCGGTGAAAAACTGTTTTTT
CASSLGAYLGAGEKLFF
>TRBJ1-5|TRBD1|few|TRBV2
TGTGCCAGCAGCGCCCAGGGGGCGAGCAATCAGCCCCAGCATTTT
CASSAQGASNQPQHF
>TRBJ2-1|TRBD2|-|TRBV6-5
TGTGCCAGCAGTTACTCGCTAGCGGGAGTCGTCCAGTTCTTC
CASSYSLAGVVQFF
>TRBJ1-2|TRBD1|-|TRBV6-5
TGTGCCAGCGGAACAGGACAGGGGAACTATGGCTACACCTTC
CASGTGQGNYGYTF
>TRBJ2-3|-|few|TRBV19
TGTGCCAGTAGTATATACGCGGGACCCACAGATACGCAGTATTTT
CASSIYAGPTDTQYF
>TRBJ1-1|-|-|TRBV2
TGTGCCAGCAGTGGGGCGAACACTGAAGCTTTCTTT
CASSGANTEAFF
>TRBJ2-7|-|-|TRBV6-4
TGTGCCAGCAGTGACCCAGGTGCCTTCTGCCACGAGCAGTACTTC
CASSDPGAFCHEQYF
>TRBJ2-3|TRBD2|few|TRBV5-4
TGTGCCAGCAGCCGGGGGGCGGGAGGGTTAGATACGCAGTATTTT
CASSRGAGGLDTQYF
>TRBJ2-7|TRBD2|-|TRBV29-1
TGCAGCGTTGAACGGGAGGGCCCCTACGAGCAGTACTTC
CSVEREGPYEQYF
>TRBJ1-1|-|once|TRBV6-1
TGTGCCAGCAGTGAAAGGGGGGCAGGTAACACTGAAGCTTTCTTT
CASSERGAGNTEAFF
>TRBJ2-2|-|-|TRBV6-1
TGTGCCAGCAGTCTCAATCCGGGTCCCGGGGAGCTGTTTTTT
CASSLNPGPGELFF
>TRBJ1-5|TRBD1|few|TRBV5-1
TGCGCCAGCAGCTTGGGTCCGGGACAGGGGCACCGTGTCCCCCAGCATTTT
CASSLGPGQGHRVPQHF
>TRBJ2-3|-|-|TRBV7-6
TGTGCCAGCAGCTTAGTAGGGGGGGATACGCAGTATTTT
CASSLVGGDTQYF
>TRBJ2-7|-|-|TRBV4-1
TGCGCCAGCAGCCAAGATTATGGTACGGGCTACGAGCAGTACTTC
CASSQDYGTGYEQYF
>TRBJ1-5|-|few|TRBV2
TGTGCCAGCAGTGAAATGGGTGTCGTTGGCAATCAGCCCCAGCATTTT
CASSEMGVVGNQPQHF
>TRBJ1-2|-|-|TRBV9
TGTGCCAGCAGCGTACGGGAAATCTATGGCTACACCTTC
CASSVREIYGYTF
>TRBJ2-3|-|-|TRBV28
TGTGCCAGCAGAAACGGAGAGCCTCGCACAGATACGCAGTATTTT
CASRNGEPRTDTQYF
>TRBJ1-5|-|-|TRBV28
TGTGCCAGCAACCAGGGAGGCAATCAGCCCCAGCATTTT
CASNQGGNQPQHF
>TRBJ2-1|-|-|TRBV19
TGTGCCAGTATGGGTCAGGGGATCTCCAATGAGCAGTTCTTC
CASMGQGISNEQFF
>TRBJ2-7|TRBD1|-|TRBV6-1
TGTGCCAGCTACGGGACAGGGTCGCTCTCCTACGAGCAGTACTTC
CASYGTGSLSYEQYF
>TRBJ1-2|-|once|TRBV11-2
TGTGCCAGCAGCTTGGCAGGCTATGGCTACACCTTC
CASSLAGYGYTF
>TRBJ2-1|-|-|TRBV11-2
TGTGCCAGCAGCTTACTACCCCACAGAGAGCAGTTCTTC
CASSLLPHREQFF
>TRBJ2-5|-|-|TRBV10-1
TGCGCCAGCATCCGTCCCCGGAGAGGACAAGAGACCCAGTACTTC
CASIRPRRGQETQYF